A selection of T cell receptor beta chains follows, all from one sample in a study of blood T cell repertoires in COVID-19. This table comes from immunoSEQ multiplex PCR, and its TCRdb copy is limited to in-frame clones, with some not included. The sample lists 90,000 to 100,000 clones; about 80% were seen once. The sample consisted of peripheral blood. These receptors all come from a man between 65 and 79 years old with active or convalescent COVID-19. Both conserved end residues are part of each CDR3. Fields, in order: V gene, clone size, J gene, D gene, CDR3 protein, CDR3 DNA. The D gene is left open where the match is weak. Only part of the rows carry a size: once, few, many, or a class if the clone is expanded.

V gene: TRBV5-1
clone size: NA
J gene: TRBJ1-2
D gene: NA
CDR3 protein: CASSLEVGVGYTF
CDR3 DNA: TGCGCCAGCAGCTTGGAGGTCGGGGTTGGCTACACCTTC

V gene: TRBV7-8
clone size: few
J gene: TRBJ2-7
D gene: NA
CDR3 protein: CASSLGIMGPEQYF
CDR3 DNA: TGTGCCAGCAGCTTAGGTATTATGGGGCCCGAGCAGTACTTC

V gene: TRBV9
clone size: few
J gene: TRBJ2-1
D gene: TRBD2
CDR3 protein: CASSVGHKGLAGGDYNEQFF
CDR3 DNA: TGTGCCAGCAGCGTAGGCCACAAGGGACTAGCGGGGGGGGATTACAATGAGCAGTTCTTC

V gene: TRBV10-3
clone size: NA
J gene: TRBJ2-1
D gene: NA
CDR3 protein: CAIQGGNEQFF
CDR3 DNA: TGTGCCATCCAGGGGGGCAATGAGCAGTTCTTC

V gene: TRBV2
clone size: NA
J gene: TRBJ1-5
D gene: TRBD1
CDR3 protein: CASSGRDRGTYSNQPQHF
CDR3 DNA: TGTGCCAGCAGTGGACGGGACAGGGGAACTTATAGCAATCAGCCCCAGCATTTT

V gene: TRBV6-1
clone size: NA
J gene: TRBJ2-1
D gene: TRBD2
CDR3 protein: CASSDWGGGAPNEQFF
CDR3 DNA: TGTGCCAGCAGTGATTGGGGCGGGGGGGCCCCCAATGAGCAGTTCTTC

V gene: TRBV7-9
clone size: NA
J gene: TRBJ1-6
D gene: TRBD1
CDR3 protein: CASSLVGQGANSPLHF
CDR3 DNA: TGTGCCAGCAGCTTAGTCGGACAGGGGGCAAATTCACCCCTCCACTTT

V gene: TRBV6-2/TRBV6-3
clone size: NA
J gene: TRBJ2-2
D gene: NA
CDR3 protein: CASSWVGVVTGELFF
CDR3 DNA: TGTGCCAGCAGTTGGGTGGGCGTTGTCACCGGGGAGCTGTTTTTT

V gene: TRBV2
clone size: NA
J gene: TRBJ2-3
D gene: NA
CDR3 protein: CASSEGGASTDTQYF
CDR3 DNA: TGTGCCAGCAGTGAGGGCGGGGCTAGCACAGATACGCAGTATTTT

V gene: TRBV3-1/TRBV3-2
clone size: NA
J gene: TRBJ1-2
D gene: NA
CDR3 protein: CASSFGQSLKGNTF
CDR3 DNA: TGTGCCAGCAGCTTTGGACAGTCCCTAAAAGGGAACACCTTC

V gene: TRBV5-6
clone size: few
J gene: TRBJ2-5
D gene: NA
CDR3 protein: CASSLTSREETQYF
CDR3 DNA: TGTGCCAGCAGCTTGACTAGCAGGGAAGAGACCCAGTACTTC

V gene: TRBV11-2
clone size: NA
J gene: TRBJ2-1
D gene: NA
CDR3 protein: CASSTDRNNEQFF
CDR3 DNA: TGTGCCAGCAGCACGGACAGAAACAATGAGCAGTTCTTC

V gene: TRBV7-8
clone size: NA
J gene: TRBJ1-1
D gene: NA
CDR3 protein: CASSLGTLNTEAFF
CDR3 DNA: TGTGCCAGCAGCTTAGGGACATTGAACACTGAAGCTTTCTTT

V gene: TRBV21-1
clone size: once
J gene: TRBJ2-2
D gene: NA
CDR3 protein: CASSASRNTGELFF
CDR3 DNA: TGTGCCAGCAGCGCCTCTAGGAACACCGGGGAGCTGTTTTTT

V gene: TRBV7-2
clone size: NA
J gene: TRBJ2-1
D gene: NA
CDR3 protein: CASSLVGGGHNEQFF
CDR3 DNA: TGTGCCAGCAGCTTAGTGGGCGGGGGCCACAATGAGCAGTTCTTC

V gene: TRBV11-2
clone size: many
J gene: TRBJ2-6
D gene: NA
CDR3 protein: CASSSFRDTKLSGANVLTF
CDR3 DNA: TGTGCCAGCAGCTCCTTTCGGGACACAAAACTATCTGGGGCCAACGTCCTGACTTTC

V gene: TRBV5-4
clone size: NA
J gene: TRBJ2-2
D gene: NA
CDR3 protein: CASSLTTQGPGELFF
CDR3 DNA: TGTGCCAGCAGCTTGACTACCCAGGGCCCCGGGGAGCTGTTTTTT

V gene: TRBV6-5
clone size: NA
J gene: TRBJ2-7
D gene: NA
CDR3 protein: CASSYSRASYEQYF
CDR3 DNA: TGTGCCAGCAGTTACTCGAGAGCTTCCTACGAGCAGTACTTC

V gene: TRBV7-9
clone size: few
J gene: TRBJ1-2
D gene: TRBD1
CDR3 protein: CASSLGTGGSGYTF
CDR3 DNA: TGTGCCAGCAGCTTAGGGACAGGGGGAAGTGGCTACACCTTC

V gene: TRBV28
clone size: NA
J gene: TRBJ2-7
D gene: TRBD1
CDR3 protein: CASSPPPGQGSYEQYF
CDR3 DNA: TGTGCCAGCAGTCCCCCGCCGGGACAGGGTTCCTACGAGCAGTACTTC

V gene: TRBV5-5
clone size: few
J gene: TRBJ1-6
D gene: NA
CDR3 protein: CASSFLQGSDSPLHF
CDR3 DNA: TGTGCCAGCAGCTTTCTACAGGGTTCGGATTCACCCCTCCACTTT

V gene: TRBV19
clone size: NA
J gene: TRBJ1-1
D gene: NA
CDR3 protein: CASSPGAGATRMNTEAFF
CDR3 DNA: TGTGCCAGTAGCCCAGGGGCCGGGGCCACACGAATGAACACTGAAGCTTTCTTT